This T cell receptor beta chain was captured by sequencing in a study of T cell responses to AZD1222 COVID-19 vaccine. Study conclusions and caveats: Spike was spanned by vaccine-associated CD4 TCRs, which were dominant at 160-218 and 743-854. Females outnumbered males among donors, who were mostly white British; clonal diversity was possibly underestimated.

Second-dose timings of about 4 or about 12 weeks were pooled. This CDR3 comprises 15 residues. Germline CDR1 is SGHTA and CDR2 is FQGNSA. With V trimmed by 5 bases and J by 8 bases, 14 bases remained unmatched. With respect to this clone: Its antigen is as yet unknown.

Assay: immunoSEQ multiplex PCR; the TCRdb copy retains only in-frame clones and omits some. Counted here are about 140,000 clones, about 90% occurring once; the ten biggest clones make up less than 3.5%. This clonotype was obtained from an adult who received the AZD1222 COVID-19 vaccine. Sequenced material: peripheral blood, taken 28 days after the second AZD1222 dose. The J gene is TRBJ1-2, the V gene TRBV7-2; 7 bases match TRBD1. CDR3 region: CASSPVGSTGNGYTF. CDR3 nucleotides: TGTGCCAGCAGCCCCGTGGGGTCGACAGGGAACGGCTACACCTTC.